Here is one T cell receptor (beta chain) with its context. This clonotype was observed many times. The antigen this receptor binds is unknown. Per-nucleotide qualities are absent, and no much larger clonotype sits a single base away. This record comes from a study of blood T cells in healthy people across ages (dated by TCRdb to between 2015 and 2016). About the investigation overall: In model experiments, template switching captured about one uniquely barcoded TCR beta cDNA molecule for every two T cells. Age-related changes in TCR beta repertoire diversity were measured in the study by deep sequencing normalized with unique cDNA molecular identifiers. Four age groups were formed from the donors: young (average 16 years), middle-aged (around 40), aged (more than 55) and long-lived (about 75). To avoid experimental bias, donors of different ages were distributed randomly across sequencing lanes. For two donors (one aged 18 to 30 and one aged 80 or older), the study analyzed two additional independent replicas of 1 million unique cDNA reads from the same blood draw.

Trimming costs V 0 bases and J 3 bases, and their ends lie 10 bases apart. The CDR3 sequence holds 14 residues, the cysteine and phenylalanine included. Of the read, only the CDR3 DNA is kept; its 42 bases are in frame from base 1. CDR1 and CDR2 are drawn from the germline V gene: SGHRS, YFSETQ. The donors were about 40 Caucasian individuals from Russia, aged 6 to 90 years, who were systemically healthy. Each donor gave ten milliliters of peripheral blood, drawn into EDTA-treated Vacutainer tubes. Ficoll-Paque density-gradient centrifugation was used to isolate PBMCs, with at least 7 million per sample. Total RNA was extracted from PBMCs with Trizol reagent, with at least 5.5 micrograms obtained per sample. The percentages of naive CD45RAhigh/CD27high T cells were determined by flow cytometry on a PBMC aliquot from every donor. The library was generated by 5' RACE. Reads for this sample came from an Illumina HiSeq 2500. The second PCR ran for about 7 to 11 cycles and used a J-beta primer mix along with a sample-barcoded 5' primer. A unique molecular identifier was introduced onto each TCR beta cDNA molecule by a template-switch 5' adaptor carrying 12 random nucleotides. Each sample yielded at least 3 million CDR3-containing paired-end reads. All of the RNA was converted into first-strand cDNA using the Mint cDNA synthesis kit, with a TRBC-specific oligonucleotide serving as the primer. After uracil-DNA glycosylase treatment, a first 18-cycle PCR used universal primers M1SS and BC2_uni_R on all cDNA. As for how the authors treated the data: Each sample was normalized by randomly selecting 1 million high-quality reads, each carrying a distinct molecular identifier. Reads with shared molecular identifiers were discarded instead of being binned into consensus sequences. MiTCR, run with a Q25 quality threshold and the strictest error-elimination algorithm, handled CDR3 identification, clonotype clustering and error correction. Lower-bound total TCR beta diversity was estimated with a nonparametric unseen species model using Euler transformation. The public reads were reprocessed in TCRdb via fastp at Q25 and MiXCR, keeping in-frame beta chains. Every distinct CDR3 protein forms one entry, paired with its most common genes and DNA. These V and J calls derive from TCRdb rather than the authors' analysis. The sample table lists about 1,800,000 distinct CDR3 sequences, 25% to 30% of them with a count of one. The top ten hold 7.7% of the sample.

Overall study results and their limits: Compared with the aged group, the long-lived group had more naive CD4+ T cells, fewer expanded clones and increased TCR diversity, a pattern suggesting age selection. Conclusive comparison of naive and antigen-experienced compartments was prevented by the profiling of bulk unsorted PBMCs. Because the CMV infection status of the donors was unknown, age-related changes in expanded clonotypes may potentially have been confounded. Observed TCR beta diversity per million T cells fell roughly linearly with age, and a significant reduction was already apparent by age about 38. There was a strong correlation between observed TCR beta diversity and the percentage of naive T cells measured by flow cytometry. Estimates of total diversity based on one million sequenced T cells were regarded as lower bounds and as underestimates.

The chain couples TRBV5-1 to TRBJ2-7; the D gene assignment is ambiguous. The sequenced sample consisted of blood. This clonotype was sampled from a woman younger than 45 in good health. The nucleotide sequence is given as TGCGCCAGCAGCTTGGAGCGTCCGGTCTACGAGCAGTACTTC. It translates to CASSLERPVYEQYF.